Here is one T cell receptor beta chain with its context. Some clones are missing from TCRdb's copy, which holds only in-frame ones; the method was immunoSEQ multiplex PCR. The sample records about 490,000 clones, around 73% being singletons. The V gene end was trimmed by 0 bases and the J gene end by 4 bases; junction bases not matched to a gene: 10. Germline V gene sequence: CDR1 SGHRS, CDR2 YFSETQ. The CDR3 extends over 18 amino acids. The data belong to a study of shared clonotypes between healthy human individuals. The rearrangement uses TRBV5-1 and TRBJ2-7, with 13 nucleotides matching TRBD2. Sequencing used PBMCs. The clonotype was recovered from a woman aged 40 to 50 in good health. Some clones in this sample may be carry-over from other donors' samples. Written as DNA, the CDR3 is TGCGCCAGCAGCTTGGGACTAGCGGGAGGTCTAGGGGGGTACGAGCAGTACTTC. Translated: CASSLGLAGGLGGYEQYF. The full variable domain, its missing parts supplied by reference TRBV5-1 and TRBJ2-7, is KAGVTQTPRYLIKTRGQQVTLSCSPISGHRSVSWYQQTPGQGLQFLFEYFSETQRNKGNFPGRFSGRQFSNSRSEMNVSTLELGDSALYLCASSLGLAGGLGGYEQYFGPGTRLTVT.